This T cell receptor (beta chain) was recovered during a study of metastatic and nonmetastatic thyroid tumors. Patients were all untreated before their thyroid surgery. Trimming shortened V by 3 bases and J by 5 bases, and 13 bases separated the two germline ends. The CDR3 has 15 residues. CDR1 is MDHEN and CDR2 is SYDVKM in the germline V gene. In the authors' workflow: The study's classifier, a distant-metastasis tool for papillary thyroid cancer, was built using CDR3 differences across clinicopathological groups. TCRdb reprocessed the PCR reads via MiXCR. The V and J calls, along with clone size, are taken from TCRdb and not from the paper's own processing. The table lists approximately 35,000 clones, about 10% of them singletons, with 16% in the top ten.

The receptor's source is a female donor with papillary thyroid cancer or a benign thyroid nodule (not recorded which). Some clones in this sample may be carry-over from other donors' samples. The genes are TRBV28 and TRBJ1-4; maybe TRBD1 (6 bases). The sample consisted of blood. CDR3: CASSLRGSLNEKLFF. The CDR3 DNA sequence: TGTGCCAGCAGTTTGAGGGGGAGTTTAAATGAAAAACTGTTTTTT.